This T cell receptor beta chain appears in the sequencing data of a study of multiple sclerosis patients with progressive multifocal leukoencephalopathy (dated by TCRdb to about 2019). Background for the entire study: Peripheral T and B cells were examined in MS patients who developed PML (4 under natalizumab, 1 after alemtuzumab) and in treated patients who did not develop PML. Two patients on natalizumab who later developed PML were tracked over time from before therapy, through 6 and 12 months, up to PML onset. The study was designed to detect JC virus-specific or public T-cell expansions arising at the time of PML onset.

This clone was counted once. Its antigen is still unknown. Base qualities are not recorded, but no much larger clone differs from it by a single base. The CDR3 goes from the cysteine to the phenylalanine over 14 residues. Only the CDR3 region is kept as DNA, spanning 42 bases read in frame from base 1. The germline V gene (reference sequence) gives CDR1 as LNHDA and CDR2 as SQIVND. The junction carries 13 bases between V and J, which are trimmed by 3 bases and 5 bases respectively. Explained via the paper, the time point label denotes: time of PML onset. The treatment or condition tag for this specimen amounts to: on natalizumab therapy at sampling. Diagnosis of PML was based on clinical and MRI findings and confirmed by finding JC virus DNA in cerebrospinal fluid. In the natalizumab-treated patients, PML was found to develop after between roughly 16 and 60 months of natalizumab therapy. All listed patients had previously received interferon beta, and all PML patients were female. Blood samples for T3 were taken at PML onset. Isolation of peripheral blood mononuclear cells was performed by Ficoll-Hypaque density gradient centrifugation.

Amplification of TRB CDR3 regions from genomic DNA was performed at survey-level depth using the immunoSEQ two-step multiplex PCR. Synthetic inline TR CDR3 controls covering all V-J pairings were spiked into each PCR to estimate template counts and remove amplification bias. Reads were processed so that amplification and sequencing bias were reduced, and quantification was performed against synthetic TR CDR3 analogs. From the authors' description of their analysis: Raw data were processed in ImmunoSEQ Analyzer, removing out-of-frame sequences and CDR3s with stop codons, and genes were named by IMGT nomenclature. Normalized Shannon entropy, defined as 1 minus Pielou's evenness, served as the summary measure of repertoire diversity. Only TRB sequences sharing the V gene, the J gene and the CDR3 were counted as identical. Public PML clonotypes were CDR3s shared by two or more PML-onset samples but absent earlier, in controls, and in public databases. CDR3 amino acid composition by position was analyzed with Skylign using the observed count method. Sourced from immuneACCESS, this table was stored by TCRdb with only in-frame sequences that have V and J called. A share of the clones is absent; for the studies checked, an unresolved V gene accounts for under half, and the remainder has no known explanation. Clonal size and the V and J genes are those of that table, whereas D and trimming came from the DNA. The sample contains tens of thousands of clones, roughly 85% of them found a single time. Approximately 13% of the sample lies in the top ten.

On the study overall, not on this receptor specifically: The analysis covered only peripheral blood, although cerebrospinal fluid or brain lymphocytes might be more informative for natalizumab-associated PML. In most PML patients, lower normalized Shannon entropy suggested less diverse TRB repertoires, while the natalizumab-treated controls had values close to 1. When PML developed, neither common TRBV or TRBJ gene usage nor preferential TRBV-TRBJ pairings were detected. Because of the small, descriptive cohort, whether findings reflect JC virus infection or general immunocompromise remained unclear. Although TRB clones above 0.5% frequency turned up only in PML patients, the clones expanded at PML onset were already present before and during natalizumab therapy.

Here the sequenced sample was PBMCs, taken from a patient treated with natalizumab. The TCR comes from a woman in her twenties or thirties with progressive multifocal leukoencephalopathy. The receptor chain draws on TRBV19 and TRBJ1-2; there is no confident call for the D gene. At the DNA level, the sequence is TGTGCCAGTAGTATCCGAGGGCAGGAGTATGGCTACACCTTC. It translates as CASSIRGQEYGYTF.